The 22 T cell receptor beta chains given below trace back to one sample, sequenced in a study of blood T cell repertoires in COVID-19. Assay used: immunoSEQ multiplex PCR; TCRdb lists only in-frame clones, some missing. The data show about 220,000 clones, roughly 85% seen once. The sequencing input was peripheral blood. These receptors all stem from a man in his fifties who had recovered from COVID-19.

V gene TRBV28 combines with J gene TRBJ1-2; tentative D call: TRBD1 (5 bases). The CDR3 is 13 residues long. Germline lookup yields CDR1 MDHEN and CDR2 SYDVKM. V lost 11 bases, J lost 2 bases, and 15 bases lay in between. The CDR3 nucleotides are TGTGCCGGGGCCCAGACTTTAAACTATGGCTACACCTTC. It is translated as CAGAQTLNYGYTF.

This rearrangement joins TRBV28 to TRBJ2-7; the D gene is possibly TRBD2 (5 bases). Trimming took off 9 bases at V and 13 bases at J, with 31 bases between the two ends. The CDR3 length is 15 residues. Per the germline V gene, CDR1 is MDHEN and CDR2 is SYDVKM. The CDR3 protein is CASRRVLTGSSHPYF. The CDR3 DNA reads TGTGCCAGTAGACGGGTTTTAACGGGGAGTTCACATCCTTACTTC.

The J gene is TRBJ2-6, the V gene TRBV30, with TRBD1 as a possible D gene (5 bases). The V gene's germline CDR1 is GTSNPN and CDR2 SVGIG (reference sequence). There are 14 residues in the CDR3. Trimming shortened V by 5 bases and J by 2 bases, and 10 bases separated the two germline ends. The CDR3 sequence is CAWSQDAGANVLTF. The CDR3 DNA reads as TGTGCCTGGTCACAGGATGCTGGGGCCAACGTCCTGACTTTC.

The genes are TRBV5-1 and TRBJ1-4, with TRBD1 as a possible D gene (6 bases). The length of the CDR3 is 16 residues. With 3 bases removed from V and 6 bases from J, the gap between germline ends came to 18 bases. Germline loops: CDR1 SGHRS, CDR2 YFSETQ. The CDR3 region has the DNA TGCGCCAGCAGCTCCCTAGGGACACTAGGATATGAAAAACTGTTTTTT. Translation: CASSSLGTLGYEKLFF.

The chain joins TRBV5-8 to TRBJ2-3; tentatively, D is TRBD1 (7 bases). Trimming shortened V by 3 bases and J by 6 bases, and 17 bases separated the two germline ends. Germline CDR1 is SGHTS and CDR2 is YDEGEE. The CDR3 runs to 15 residues. DNA of the CDR3: TGTGCCAGCAGCTCCGGACAGGAGGGTGTGGATACGCAGTATTTT. Amino acid sequence: CASSSGQEGVDTQYF.

The chain joins TRBV7-2 to TRBJ2-4; perhaps TRBD2 as D (6 bases). V lost 5 bases and J 0 bases, leaving 14 bases between the germline ends. The CDR3 loop spans 16 amino acids. Looked up from germline, CDR1 is SGHTA and CDR2 is FQGNSA. As DNA, the CDR3 is TGTGCCAGCAGCCCTGACGGAGCGGGAGCCAAAAACATTCAGTACTTC. Translated: CASSPDGAGAKNIQYF.

V gene TRBV2 combines with J gene TRBJ2-1; 9 positions match TRBD1. The CDR3 spans 15 residues. After removal of 4 bases from V and 2 bases from J, the junction contained 3 bases not matched to a gene. In germline, CDR1 is SNHLY, CDR2 FYNNEI. For the CDR3, the DNA is TGTGCCAGCAGTGGTTGGGACAGGGCCTACAATGAGCAGTTCTTC. This encodes CASSGWDRAYNEQFF.

This clone was detected only once. The CDR3 reads CASSPPAQMTGTELFF. In DNA form, the CDR3 reads TGTGCCAGCTCACCACCGGCTCAAATGACCGGGACAGAACTGTTTTTT. This rearrangement joins TRBV18 to TRBJ1-4; 7 bases are a match to TRBD1. CDR1 KGHSH and CDR2 LQKENI come from the germline V gene. Losses at the gene ends were 0 bases for V and 12 bases for J; bases not matched to a gene: 13. The CDR3 totals 16 residues.

The V and J genes are TRBV6-6 and TRBJ2-5; 8 bases align to TRBD1. The germline gives CDR1 MNHNY, CDR2 SVGAGI (reference sequence). V trimming: 7 bases; J trimming: 5 bases; junction bases outside the gene matches: 9. CDR3 length equals 14 residues. The CDR3 bases are TGTGCCAGCACCAGGGGGCGAGGATGGGAGACCCAGTACTTC. This gives the protein CASTRGRGWETQYF.

This clone was observed once. The rearrangement uses TRBV5-1 and TRBJ1-2; 7 positions agree with TRBD1. The length of the CDR3 is 17 residues. Germline loops: CDR1 SGHRS, CDR2 YFSETQ. J was trimmed by 4 bases and V by 0 bases; bases with no gene match: 12. The CDR3 DNA reads TGCGCCAGCAGCTTGGGCGGGACAGCCGATAGGGGCTATGGCTACACCTTC. Its protein product is CASSLGGTADRGYGYTF.

J is TRBJ1-2 and V is TRBV28; TRBD1 aligns across 8 bases. The CDR3 runs to 14 residues. The V gene's germline CDR1 is MDHEN and CDR2 SYDVKM. The ends lost 6 bases at V and 6 bases at J; junction bases unmatched: 9. CDR3: CASRNPGQAHGYTF. The CDR3 coding sequence is TGTGCCAGCAGAAACCCGGGACAGGCTCATGGCTACACCTTC.

The genes are TRBV27 and TRBJ2-4; 7 nucleotides line up with TRBD2. CDR1 is MNHEY and CDR2 is SMNVEV in the germline V gene (reference sequence). The CDR3 is 15 residues long. Trimming cost V 6 bases and J 1 base; bases outside gene matches: 6. CDR3 in DNA: TGTGCCAGCAGAAGAGCGGGATTGGCCAAAAACATTCAGTACTTC. Translated: CASRRAGLAKNIQYF.

This chain joins TRBV30 and TRBJ2-2; D ambiguous. The V and J ends lost 1 base and 0 bases respectively, with 9 bases between them. This CDR3 region has 15 residues. CDR1 and CDR2 from the germline V gene are GTSNPN and SVGIG (reference sequence). CDR3 DNA: TGTGCCTGGAGTGACAGCCCGACGAACACCGGGGAGCTGTTTTTT. Protein: CAWSDSPTNTGELFF.

The chain couples TRBV5-5 to TRBJ1-5, with a weak D call TRBD1 (6 bases). This CDR3 has 18 amino acids. The germline gives CDR1 SGHKS, CDR2 YYEKEE (reference sequence). The V gene lost 3 bases and the J gene lost 6 bases, with 25 bases spanning the gap. The CDR3 DNA sequence: TGTGCCAGCAGCTCTATCGGGACTCTTGGGGGGGCCGGTCAGCCCCAGCATTTT. Amino acids: CASSSIGTLGGAGQPQHF.

This chain uses TRBV11-3 with TRBJ2-1; perhaps TRBD2 as D (6 bases). The CDR3 sequence is 15 residues long. CDR1 is SGHNT, CDR2 YENEEA, per germline. Trimming took 5 bases from V and 2 from J, leaving 13 bases between them. The CDR3 reads CASSQAGQAYNEQFF. CDR3 nucleotide sequence: TGTGCCAGCAGCCAGGCGGGGCAGGCCTACAATGAGCAGTTCTTC.

The chain has TRBV29-1 and TRBJ1-2; D may be TRBD1 (6 bases). The CDR3 has 14 amino acids. With 0 bases removed from V and 3 bases from J, the gap between germline ends came to 11 bases. Germline CDR1 SQVTM, CDR2 ANQGSEA. CDR3 region: CSVEDQGGDYGYTF. In DNA form, the CDR3 reads TGCAGCGTTGAAGATCAAGGGGGAGACTATGGCTACACCTTC.

The chain has TRBV18 and TRBJ1-1, with 7 bases matching TRBD1. This CDR3 region has 15 residues. J was trimmed by 0 bases and V by 3 bases; bases with no gene match: 4. Germline CDR1 KGHSH, CDR2 LQKENI. The CDR3 nucleotides read TGTGCCAGCTCACCCAAGGGACAGTTGAACACTGAAGCTTTCTTT. It specifies CASSPKGQLNTEAFF.

This clone was observed a few times. The gene calls are TRBV7-9 and TRBJ1-5; D is unclear. V was pared by 2 bases and J by 4 bases, with 3 bases between. The CDR3 runs to 12 residues. In germline, CDR1 is SEHNR, CDR2 FQNEAQ (reference sequence). In DNA, the CDR3 is TGTGCCAGCAGCTTACCAAATCAGCCCCAGCATTTT. Protein product: CASSLPNQPQHF.

The chain combines TRBV6-5 with TRBJ1-2; TRBD1 aligns across 7 bases. Germline V gene sequence: CDR1 MNHEY, CDR2 SVGAGI. V dropped 2 bases and J dropped 6; count of bases not matched to a gene: 6. The CDR3 has 14 amino acids. This CDR3 is CASSYNTGVDGYTF. The CDR3, as DNA: TGTGCCAGCAGTTACAATACAGGGGTTGATGGCTACACCTTC.

V is TRBV5-4 and J is TRBJ2-7; possibly TRBD2 for D (6 bases). Trimming pared 4 bases from V and 3 bases from J, leaving 14 bases between. The CDR3 runs 14 residues. Germline V gene sequence: CDR1 SGHNT, CDR2 YYREEE (reference sequence). CDR3 nucleotide sequence: TGTGCCAGCAGCCGGGACTCGGGGGTCTACGAGCAGTACTTC. Translated: CASSRDSGVYEQYF.

Only one count was recorded for this clone. This chain links TRBV19 with TRBJ1-2; a possible D gene is TRBD1 (5 bases). Germline V gene lookup returns CDR1 LNHDA and CDR2 SQIVND (reference sequence). The CDR3 consists of 14 residues. V was shortened by 4 bases and J by 1 base, with 10 bases between the two germline ends. CDR3 DNA: TGTGCCAGTAGTACAGACAGTTTTAACTATGGCTACACCTTC. It specifies CASSTDSFNYGYTF.

The CDR3 is CASSREREQFF. The CDR3 bases are TGTGCCAGCAGCAGAGAGCGGGAGCAGTTCTTC. The V call is TRBV7-9, the J call TRBJ2-1; D possibly corresponds to TRBD2 (5 bases). The CDR3 consists of 11 residues. In germline, CDR1 is SEHNR, CDR2 FQNEAQ (reference sequence). Trimming took off 5 bases at V and 10 bases at J, with 9 bases between the two ends. Full variable domain (remainder filled in from reference TRBV7-9 and TRBJ2-1): DTGVSQNPRHKITKRGQNVTFRCDPISEHNRLYWYRQTLGQGPEFLTYFQNEAQLEKSRLLSDRFSAERPKGSFSTLEIQRTEQGDSAMYLCASSREREQFFGPGTRLTVL.